These 26 T cell receptor beta chains share one sample of origin, sequenced in a study of T cell responses to AZD1222 COVID-19 vaccine. Profiling relied on immunoSEQ multiplex PCR, and the TCRdb table lists in-frame clones only, not all of them. The table includes some 130,000 clones, about nine tenths detected once. Source: peripheral blood, taken on day 0 of AZD1222 vaccination. Source of these receptors: an adult in good health.

Remarks on this clone: Other DNA sequences in the same sample also yield this CDR3. The chain joins TRBV2 to TRBJ1-1; D unclear. In germline, CDR1 is SNHLY, CDR2 FYNNEI. CDR3 size: 9 residues. Trimming cost V 8 bases and J 5 bases, with 3 bases left between them. CDR3 amino acids: CASGTEAFF. The CDR3 nucleotides read TGTGCCAGCGGTACTGAAGCTTTCTTT.

This clone was seen once. J is TRBJ1-1 and V is TRBV6-5; TRBD1 aligns across 8 bases. CDR1 MNHEY and CDR2 SVGAGI come from the germline V gene. This CDR3 region has 15 residues. Trimming at V came to 2 bases and at J to 8 bases, leaving 10 bases not matched to a gene. The CDR3 region has the DNA TGTGCCAGCAGTTACCTCCCCGGACAGGGCGCCGAAGCTTTCTTT. Its protein product is CASSYLPGQGAEAFF.

The rearrangement links TRBV6-1 to TRBJ1-5; D gene uncertain. Trimming took 2 bases from V and 3 from J, leaving 14 bases between them. CDR1 MNHNS and CDR2 SASEGT come from the germline V gene. The CDR3 is made up of 16 amino acids. CDR3 sequence reads: CASSEWGATINQPQHF. CDR3 coding DNA: TGTGCCAGCAGTGAATGGGGAGCCACGATCAATCAGCCCCAGCATTTT.

The chain carries TRBV6-1 and TRBJ1-1; weak D call: TRBD1 (5 bases). V was shortened by 0 bases and J by 11 bases, with 13 bases between the two germline ends. Germline values: CDR1 MNHNS, CDR2 SASEGT. This CDR3 is 13 amino acids long. The CDR3: CASSEAVDRAAFF. CDR3 nucleotides: TGTGCCAGCAGTGAAGCCGTAGACAGAGCGGCTTTCTTT.

The V and J genes are TRBV18 and TRBJ1-3; D is possibly TRBD1 (6 bases). Looked up from germline, CDR1 is KGHSH and CDR2 is LQKENI. CDR3 size: 14 residues. V lost 3 bases and J 3 bases, leaving 9 bases between the germline ends. This chain's CDR3 is CASSPQGSGNTIYF. The CDR3 DNA is TGTGCCAGCTCACCTCAGGGGAGTGGAAACACCATATATTTT. The full variable domain, with the rest looked up from reference TRBV18 and TRBJ1-3, is NAGVMQNPRHLVRRRGQEARLRCSPMKGHSHVYWYRQLPEEGLKFMVYLQKENIIDESGMPKERFSAEFPKEGPSILRIQQVVRGDSAAYFCASSPQGSGNTIYFGEGSWLTVV.

The genes are TRBV5-1 and TRBJ1-2; 8 bases match TRBD1. Trimming at V came to 4 bases and at J to 5 bases, leaving 7 bases not matched to a gene. This CDR3 has 14 residues. Germline-derived CDR1 and CDR2 are SGHRS and YFSETQ. The CDR3 DNA reads as TGCGCCAGCAGCCCGGACAGGGAATTATATGGCTACACCTTC. It codes for CASSPDRELYGYTF.

This clone was recorded only once. The rearrangement links TRBV5-1 to TRBJ2-7, with D hard to call. The ends were cut back, 1 base at V and 4 bases at J, with 15 bases in the middle. Germline V CDR1 and CDR2: SGHRS, YFSETQ. The CDR3 is 15 residues long. The CDR3 DNA reads TGCGCCAGCAGCTTGATGTCAGGCGGACGTTACGAGCAGTACTTC. Translation: CASSLMSGGRYEQYF.

CDR3 DNA: TGTGCCTGGAGTGTACTCGGTGCCCAGTACTTC. Protein sequence: CAWSVLGAQYF. The V call is TRBV30, the J call TRBJ2-5; D unclear. The V end was cut by 0 bases, the J end by 9 bases, with 8 bases between. Germline CDR1 and CDR2: GTSNPN and SVGIG (reference sequence). This CDR3 contains 11 residues.

This rearrangement joins TRBV7-9 to TRBJ2-7; TRBD1 agrees at 8 bases. This CDR3 is built from 13 residues. CDR1 is SEHNR and CDR2 is FQNEAQ in the germline V gene (reference sequence). The V and J ends lost 3 bases and 5 bases, in that order; junction bases with no gene match: 3. CDR3 DNA sequence: TGTGCCAGCAGCTTGGGACAGGCCAACGAGCAGTACTTC. Translation gives CASSLGQANEQYF.

This clone was observed a single time. V usage is TRBV4-3 and J usage is TRBJ1-4; tentative D call: TRBD1 (5 bases). With 3 bases removed from V and 7 bases from J, the gap between germline ends came to 21 bases. The CDR3 totals 17 residues. Germline V lookup: CDR1 LGHNA, CDR2 YSLEER. The chain's CDR3 is CASSHPIRGQGGEKLFF. CDR3 in DNA: TGCGCCAGCAGCCACCCCATTAGGGGCCAGGGCGGTGAAAAACTGTTTTTT.

The chain joins TRBV11-2 to TRBJ2-5; 9 nucleotides line up with TRBD1. Trimming took 5 bases from V and 7 from J; bases not matched to a gene: 17. The germline V gene encodes CDR1 SGHAT and CDR2 FQNNGV. The CDR3 has 17 amino acids. CDR3 DNA sequence: TGTGCCAGCAGCCCGTTTTCGGACAGGGGTTTCCTGGGGACCCAGTACTTC. Encoded protein: CASSPFSDRGFLGTQYF. Full variable domain (remainder filled in from reference TRBV11-2 and TRBJ2-5): EAGVAQSPRYKIIEKRQSVAFWCNPISGHATLYWYQQILGQGPKLLIQFQNNGVVDDSQLPKDRFSAERLKGVDSTLKIQPAKLEDSAVYLCASSPFSDRGFLGTQYFGPGTRLLVL.

The CDR3 DNA follows: TGCGCCAGCAGCCCAGAAGGGCGCGCCTATGGCTACACCTTC. Translated: CASSPEGRAYGYTF. The chain recombines TRBV5-1 with TRBJ1-2; D gene unclear. CDR3 length: 14 amino acids. The germline V and J ends were trimmed by 4 bases and 4 bases, with 14 bases remaining between them. Germline V gene lookup returns CDR1 SGHRS and CDR2 YFSETQ. The full variable domain, with the rest looked up from reference TRBV5-1 and TRBJ1-2, is KAGVTQTPRYLIKTRGQQVTLSCSPISGHRSVSWYQQTPGQGLQFLFEYFSETQRNKGNFPGRFSGRQFSNSRSEMNVSTLELGDSALYLCASSPEGRAYGYTFGSGTRLTVV.

The V and J genes are TRBV19 and TRBJ1-2; the D is unclear. Germline assignment: CDR1 LNHDA and CDR2 SQIVND (reference sequence). V dropped 5 bases and J dropped 8 bases, with 18 bases sitting between them. This CDR3 has 14 residues. CDR3 amino acids: CASSLRGASEGYTF. In nucleotides, the CDR3 is TGTGCCAGTAGTCTTCGGGGTGCTTCGGAGGGCTACACCTTC.

The chain couples TRBV2 to TRBJ1-1; tentatively, D is TRBD1 (5 bases). V lost 5 bases to trimming and J lost 6 bases, with 16 bases between them. From germline, CDR1 is SNHLY and CDR2 FYNNEI. There are 14 residues in the CDR3. The CDR3 DNA reads TGTGCCAGCAGTCGCCGACAGATCGGGGCTGAAGCTTTCTTT. Translated, it gives CASSRRQIGAEAFF.

The chain joins TRBV5-1 to TRBJ2-7, with D possibly being TRBD2 (5 bases). Trimming stripped 0 bases from V and 0 bases from J, with 7 bases between. CDR1 and CDR2 from the germline V gene are SGHRS and YFSETQ. This CDR3 contains 14 residues. CDR3 in amino acids: CASSLGTVSYEQYF. CDR3 nucleotide sequence: TGCGCCAGCAGCTTGGGGACTGTCTCCTACGAGCAGTACTTC.

The gene calls are TRBV27 and TRBJ1-2, with TRBD1 as a possible D gene (5 bases). V shed 3 bases and J shed 4 bases, with 9 bases lying between them. CDR1 and CDR2 (germline): MNHEY, SMNVEV (reference sequence). The CDR3 is 13 residues long. CDR3 sequence (DNA): TGTGCCAGCAGTTTCCGGGGACTCTATGGCTACACCTTC. Its protein is CASSFRGLYGYTF.

CDR3 DNA: TGCGCCAGCAAACAGGGGTGGAACACTGAAGCTTTCTTT. Its protein product is CASKQGWNTEAFF. The genes are TRBV5-1 and TRBJ1-1; 7 bases are shared with TRBD1. This CDR3 has 13 amino acids. Trimming cost V 6 bases and J 1 base; bases outside gene matches: 3. Germline V lookup: CDR1 SGHRS, CDR2 YFSETQ.

The rearrangement joins TRBV19 to TRBJ2-7; no clear D. Germline V gene data show CDR1 as LNHDA and CDR2 as SQIVND (reference sequence). Trimming left V 1 base short and J 4 bases short, with 8 bases between. This CDR3 spans 13 amino acids. The CDR3 DNA sequence: TGTGCCAGTAGTATAGGGCCTCTATACGAGCAGTACTTC. Its protein product is CASSIGPLYEQYF. Full variable domain (rest looked up from reference TRBV19 and TRBJ2-7): DGGITQSPKYLFRKEGQNVTLSCEQNLNHDAMYWYRQDPGQGLRLIYYSQIVNDFQKGDIAEGYSVSREKKESFPLTVTSAQKNPTAFYLCASSIGPLYEQYFGPGTRLTVT.

This sequence joins TRBV5-1 and TRBJ1-3, with D hard to call. Germline assignment: CDR1 SGHRS and CDR2 YFSETQ. Trimming cost V 0 bases and J 6 bases, with 10 bases left between them. This CDR3 is built from 14 residues. The CDR3 spells CASSLEPGLNTIYF. The CDR3 DNA sequence: TGCGCCAGCAGCTTGGAACCGGGCCTAAACACCATATATTTT.

This sequence joins TRBV20-1 and TRBJ1-6; 7 bases match TRBD1. Germline assignment: CDR1 DFQATT and CDR2 SNEGSKA (reference sequence). The trim removed 3 bases at V and 10 bases at J, leaving 12 bases unmatched. This CDR3 is built from 15 residues. This CDR3 is CSASRQGFGESPLHF. CDR3 DNA: TGCAGTGCTAGTAGACAGGGCTTCGGGGAATCACCCCTCCACTTT.

This rearrangement joins TRBV6-5 to TRBJ1-2, with no clear D. Germline-derived CDR1 and CDR2 are MNHEY and SVGAGI. The CDR3 extends over 14 amino acids. Trimming removed 5 bases at V and 2 bases at J, with 12 bases between. In nucleotides, the CDR3 is TGTGCCAGCAGTAAGCCAGCGGGAAACTATGGCTACACCTTC. Its translation is CASSKPAGNYGYTF.

This clone occurred a few times. V is TRBV7-2 and J is TRBJ2-3; 10 bases fit TRBD2. The CDR3 extends over 15 amino acids. Losses at the gene ends were 5 bases for V and 4 bases for J; bases not matched to a gene: 6. The germline CDR1 and CDR2 sequences are SGHTA and FQGNSA. The CDR3 loop reads CASSGLSGGADTQYF. In DNA form, the CDR3 reads TGTGCCAGCAGCGGTCTCAGCGGGGGGGCAGATACGCAGTATTTT. The variable domain in full, completed from reference TRBV7-2 and TRBJ2-3, reads GAGVSQSPSNKVTEKGKDVELRCDPISGHTALYWYRQSLGQGLEFLIYFQGNSAPDKSGLPSDRFSAERTGGSVSTLTIQRTQQEDSAVYLCASSGLSGGADTQYFGPGTRLTVL.

This clone was counted between two and nine times. The J gene is TRBJ1-1, the V gene TRBV6-5; a possible D gene is TRBD1 (5 bases). The germline V gene has CDR1 MNHEY and CDR2 SVGAGI. Between the trimmed V and J ends, which lost 8 bases and 3 bases, there was a span of 16 bases. The CDR3 totals 14 residues. This chain's CDR3 is CASYGGDEDTEAFF. In DNA, the CDR3 is TGTGCCAGCTATGGGGGGGACGAGGACACTGAAGCTTTCTTT.

The chain combines TRBV6-4 with TRBJ1-5; D remains ambiguous. V dropped 8 bases and J dropped 4 bases, with 15 bases sitting between them. Germline loops: CDR1 MRHNA, CDR2 SNTAGT. The CDR3 has 14 amino acids. CDR3 sequence (DNA): TGTGCCAGCCAGTCGCAGGTACTGAATCAGCCCCAGCATTTT. Translated: CASQSQVLNQPQHF.

The chain couples TRBV14 to TRBJ1-6; TRBD1 is a possible D gene (5 bases). This CDR3 region has 12 residues. Germline-derived CDR1 and CDR2 are SGHDN and FVKESK. Trimming removed 4 bases from V and 9 bases from J, with 7 bases in between. CDR3 in DNA: TGTGCCAGCAGCCGACAGCTTTCACCCCTCCACTTT. This sequence encodes CASSRQLSPLHF.

The chain recombines TRBV27 with TRBJ1-4; 9 nucleotides align to TRBD1. The CDR3 runs 17 residues. The germline gives CDR1 MNHEY, CDR2 SMNVEV (reference sequence). The J segment lost 7 bases and the V segment lost 6 bases, leaving 15 bases of the junction unmatched. CDR3 DNA: TGTGCCAGCAGCCCCGACGGGGACAGGGTGGTTGGTGAAAAACTGTTTTTT. Protein product: CASSPDGDRVVGEKLFF. Combining the CDR3 with reference TRBV27 and TRBJ1-4 gives the whole variable domain EAQVTQNPRYLITVTGKKLTVTCSQNMNHEYMSWYRQDPGLGLRQIYYSMNVEVTDKGDVPEGYKVSRKEKRNFPLILESPSPNQTSLYFCASSPDGDRVVGEKLFFGSGTQLSVL.